Listed here are 23 T cell receptor beta chains from one sample, sequenced in a study of metastatic and nonmetastatic thyroid tumors (dated by TCRdb to 2020 to 2022). No patient had received any treatment before thyroid surgery. The library was generated by PCR. Sequencer: Illumina HiSeq 4000. TCRdb reprocessing: public reads trimmed at Q25 with fastp, clones called with MiXCR, in-frame beta chains kept. The sample table contains some 34,000 clones; only one count was recorded for about 18% of them. The ten largest clonotypes hold about 4.6% of the sample. The sequencing input was blood. The receptors stem from a female donor with papillary thyroid cancer or a benign thyroid nodule (not recorded which). Some clones in this sample may be carry-over from other donors' samples.

This clone was found many times. V gene TRBV18 combines with J gene TRBJ1-2; D is ambiguous. The germline CDR1 and CDR2 sequences are KGHSH and LQKENI. CDR3 length equals 13 residues. The V and J ends lost 3 bases and 10 bases respectively, with 15 bases between them. The CDR3 DNA reads as TGTGCCAGCTCACCCGACACGGAGGACCTCTACACCTTC. It encodes CASSPDTEDLYTF.

The table lists this clone with many counts. Other nucleotide sequences from this sample produce the same CDR3. This chain joins TRBV2 and TRBJ2-1; TRBD2 matches at 9 bases. The CDR3 consists of 16 residues. The V and J ends lost 6 bases and 7 bases, in that order; junction bases with no gene match: 13. The germline CDR1 and CDR2 sequences are SNHLY and FYNNEI. CDR3 sequence: CASSELASGNGNEQFF. The CDR3 DNA reads as TGTGCCAGCAGCGAACTCGCTAGCGGGAATGGGAATGAGCAGTTCTTC.

This clone showed up many times. The final CDR3 position lacks the conserved phenylalanine or tryptophan, pointing to a likely read error. V usage is TRBV4-1 and J usage is TRBJ1-4; D uncertain. Trimming took 0 bases from V and 4 from J, leaving 6 bases between them. The germline V gene has CDR1 MGHRA and CDR2 YSYEKL. The CDR3 spans 14 residues. The CDR3 bases are TGCGCCAGCAGCCAAGAATGGGTTAATGAAAAACTGTTTCTT. This codes for CASSQEWVNEKLFL.

This clone was observed at least ten times. Since a much larger clone is just one base distant, this may be a read error. The gene calls are TRBV28 and TRBJ2-2; 9 positions match TRBD1. Losses at the gene ends were 6 bases for V and 6 bases for J; bases not matched to a gene: 8. The germline CDR1 and CDR2 sequences are MDHEN and SYDVKM. This CDR3 spans 15 amino acids. The CDR3 spells CASSSTGGGPGELFF. In DNA form, the CDR3 reads TGTGCCAGCAGCTCGACAGGGGGGGGACCCGGGGAGCTGTTTTTT.

This clone was seen at least ten times. The chain recombines TRBV27 with TRBJ2-4; 7 bases are shared with TRBD1. The CDR3 spans 12 residues. Germline values: CDR1 MNHEY, CDR2 SMNVEV (reference sequence). Trimming removed 8 bases from V and 9 bases from J; junction bases left unmatched: 7. The CDR3 here is CASGQVGRIQYF. CDR3 nucleotide sequence: TGTGCCAGCGGACAGGTCGGGCGCATTCAGTACTTC.

This clone was seen repeatedly, ten times or more. The J gene is TRBJ1-6, the V gene TRBV7-2; D gene ambiguous. Germline V gene lookup returns CDR1 SGHTA and CDR2 FQGNSA. V lost 5 bases and J lost 9, with 11 bases in between. This CDR3 is built from 13 residues. The CDR3 DNA reads TGTGCCAGCAGCCCCGACGGGAGTTCACCCCTCCACTTT. Translating it yields CASSPDGSSPLHF. The whole variable domain, filled in from reference TRBV7-2 and TRBJ1-6, reads GAGVSQSPSNKVTEKGKDVELRCDPISGHTALYWYRQSLGQGLEFLIYFQGNSAPDKSGLPSDRFSAERTGGSVSTLTIQRTQQEDSAVYLCASSPDGSSPLHFGNGTRLTVT.

Remarks on this clone: This may arise from a read error, as a much more abundant clone is one base away. The sample has other DNA sequences that encode this CDR3 too. V gene TRBV12-5 combines with J gene TRBJ2-3, with D perhaps TRBD2 (5 bases). The germline V gene has CDR1 LGHNT and CDR2 FRNRAP. V was pared by 6 bases and J by 6 bases, with 13 bases between. This CDR3 region has 13 residues. CDR3: CASGGDLADTQYF. The DNA of the CDR3 is TGTGCTAGTGGAGGTGATCTAGCTGATACGCAGTATTTT.

In this sample, this clone turned up many times. V usage is TRBV6-1 and J usage is TRBJ1-1, with D possibly matching TRBD1 (5 bases). This CDR3 contains 14 residues. V lost 5 bases, J lost 4 bases, and 14 bases lay in between. The germline gives CDR1 MNHNS, CDR2 SASEGT. CDR3 sequence: CASSRDALITEAFF. In nucleotides, the CDR3 is TGTGCCAGCAGTAGGGACGCCCTAATCACTGAAGCTTTCTTT.

The chain carries TRBV2 and TRBJ1-1; the D gene is possibly TRBD1 (6 bases). The CDR3 sequence is 14 residues long. Trimming removed 4 bases at V and 1 base at J, with 10 bases between. CDR1 is SNHLY and CDR2 is FYNNEI in the germline V gene. CDR3 region: CASSVEGQNTEAFF. CDR3 nucleotides: TGTGCCAGCAGTGTGGAGGGACAGAACACTGAAGCTTTCTTT.

This clone was seen ten or more times. The chain recombines TRBV20-1 with TRBJ2-1; the D is unclear. V gave up 1 base and J gave up 0 bases, with 16 bases separating them. The germline V gene encodes CDR1 DFQATT and CDR2 SNEGSKA (reference sequence). There are 17 residues in the CDR3. CDR3 protein: CSARVLSGRRSYNEQFF. CDR3 coding DNA: TGCAGTGCTAGAGTTTTGTCTGGCAGGCGCTCCTACAATGAGCAGTTCTTC.

This clone was counted at least ten times. The chain uses TRBV19 and TRBJ2-1; 12 bases agree with TRBD2. V lost 6 bases to trimming and J lost 5 bases; unmatched junction nucleotides: 5. Germline assignment: CDR1 LNHDA and CDR2 SQIVND (reference sequence). This CDR3 is built from 15 residues. The CDR3 DNA is TGTGCCAGTAGCCTAGCGGGAGGGTGGGACAATGAGCAGTTCTTC. Translated, it gives CASSLAGGWDNEQFF.

This clone was counted a few times. This clone may be a read error of a much larger clone one base away. The chain combines TRBV5-6 with TRBJ2-7, with D perhaps matching TRBD1 (6 bases). V lost 6 bases and J 3 bases, leaving 13 bases between the germline ends. The CDR3 runs 13 residues. From germline, CDR1 is SGHDT and CDR2 YYEEEE. Here the CDR3 DNA reads TGTGCCAGCACCTCCGGGACACACTACGAGCAGTACTTC. Its translation is CASTSGTHYEQYF.

In its sample, this clone was seen many times. The genes are TRBV18 and TRBJ1-1; TRBD1 is a possible D gene (6 bases). Germline CDR1 KGHSH, CDR2 LQKENI. Trimming stripped 6 bases from V and 1 base from J, with 12 bases between. This CDR3 contains 14 residues. For the CDR3, the DNA is TGTGCCAGCTCCCCAACCAGGGGGAACACTGAAGCTTTCTTT. Translated, it gives CASSPTRGNTEAFF.

A word on this clone: Compared with germline, one end of the junction differs, possibly owing to a read error. In DNA, the CDR3 is TGTGCCAGCATCTTAGAGCCGGTGAACACTGAAGCTTTCTTT. Its translation: CASILEPVNTEAFF. V and J are TRBV11-2 and TRBJ1-1; D call uncertain. The CDR3 extends over 14 amino acids. The germline V gene encodes CDR1 SGHAT and CDR2 FQNNGV.

The sample holds many counts of this clone. The rearrangement joins TRBV12-3 or TRBV12-4 to TRBJ2-1; 10 bases line up with TRBD2. V shed 2 bases and J 10 bases; nucleotides not matched to a gene: 5. The CDR3 loop spans 14 amino acids. DNA for the CDR3: TGTGCCAGCAGTTTAAGCGGGGGGGCCCAGGAGCAGTTCTTC. Translation gives CASSLSGGAQEQFF.

This clone has ten or more counts. CDR3 bases: TGTGCCAGCAGCTTAAGTACAGGTGGTACGCAGTTCTTC. The encoded protein is CASSLSTGGTQFF. The chain carries TRBV7-3 and TRBJ2-1; perhaps TRBD1 as D (5 bases). CDR1 and CDR2 (germline): SGHTA, FQGTGA. This CDR3 region has 13 residues. Trimming stripped 1 base from V and 12 bases from J, with 13 bases between.

This clone was observed at least ten times. As DNA, the CDR3 is TGTGCCAGCAGCTTGGGGACAGGGGCCTACGAGCAGTACTTC. Translation gives CASSLGTGAYEQYF. The rearrangement links TRBV7-9 to TRBJ2-7; TRBD1 matches 10 bases. The trim removed 3 bases at V and 2 bases at J, leaving 1 base unmatched. The CDR3 runs to 14 residues. The V gene's germline CDR1 is SEHNR and CDR2 FQNEAQ (reference sequence).

Ten or more counts support this clone. The chain has TRBV20-1 and TRBJ1-5; D is perhaps TRBD1 (5 bases). Germline V gene sequence: CDR1 DFQATT, CDR2 SNEGSKA (reference sequence). This CDR3 region has 16 residues. The ends were cut back, 6 bases at V and 0 bases at J, with 18 bases in the middle. The CDR3 coding sequence is TGCAGTGCCACACTAGGCTGGGGACCTAGCAATCAGCCCCAGCATTTT. It translates to CSATLGWGPSNQPQHF.

Comments on this clone: An end of the junction does not agree with germline; a read error may underlie this. The genes are TRBV20-1 and TRBJ2-7; 9 positions match TRBD2. CDR3 length equals 15 residues. The germline gives CDR1 DFQATT, CDR2 SNEGSKA (reference sequence). The CDR3 here is CSARQPAGGTYDQYF. The CDR3 DNA is TGCAGTGCTAGGCAGCCTGCGGGGGGGACCTACGATCAGTACTTC.

At least ten counts were recorded for this clone. V is TRBV5-4 and J is TRBJ1-2; D gene uncertain. Germline values: CDR1 SGHNT, CDR2 YYREEE (reference sequence). The germline V and J ends were trimmed by 3 bases and 4 bases, with 13 bases remaining between them. This CDR3 is 14 amino acids long. CDR3 in amino acids: CASSWGSRAYGYTF. The CDR3, as DNA: TGTGCCAGCAGCTGGGGTAGTAGGGCCTATGGCTACACCTTC.

This clone has at least ten counts. The chain links TRBV28 to TRBJ2-7; 8 bases line up with TRBD2. Trimming cost V 3 bases and J 5 bases; bases outside gene matches: 3. The CDR3 is 13 residues long. Germline V gives CDR1 MDHEN, CDR2 SYDVKM. Here the CDR3 DNA reads TGTGCCAGCAGTTTCGGGGGGGCCAACGAGCAGTACTTC. It codes for CASSFGGANEQYF.

This clone was counted many times. This rearrangement joins TRBV2 to TRBJ1-1; no clear D. The CDR3 is 13 residues long. Trimming took 7 bases from V and 5 from J, leaving 14 bases between them. Germline CDR1 SNHLY, CDR2 FYNNEI. Here the CDR3 DNA reads TGTGCCAGCACTGTTGGGATAGGAACTGAAGCTTTCTTT. It specifies CASTVGIGTEAFF.

A word on this clone: Compared with germline, one end of the junction differs, possibly owing to a read error. The genes are TRBV20-1 and TRBJ1-1; 7 bases fit TRBD1. CDR1 DFQATT and CDR2 SNEGSKA come from the germline V gene (reference sequence). The CDR3 consists of 16 residues. CDR3 in DNA: TGCATTGCTAGAGATGGCACAGGGGAATGGGACACTGAAGCCTTCTTT. Its protein product is CIARDGTGEWDTEAFF.